What follows describes a single TCR beta chain. Its antigen is undetermined. Treatment described: roughly 11-day PBMC culture with coronavirus spike peptide pools or control peptides (ViraFEST assay). The data originate from a study of vaccination and CD4 T cells after COVID-19. The wider study: Ranging from 14 to 241, the interval between dose two and post-vaccine sampling had a median of roughly 73 days.

Notes on the study in general: Convalescent patients studied were relatively few, and early post-infection timepoints were absent.

Sequence data for DNA of cultured CD4+ T cells were generated by the Oncomine TCR Beta short-read assay. Investigators isolated genomic DNA from cultured CD4+ T cells. TCRdb reprocessed the PCR reads via MiXCR and lists one record per CDR3 protein. The top ten hold 20% to 25% of the sample, which has under 15,000 distinct CDR3 sequences, approximately 76% seen once. CDR3 length: 14 amino acids. Germline V gene data show CDR1 as LNHNV and CDR2 as YYDKDF (reference sequence). V lost 3 bases and J 7 bases, leaving 15 bases between the germline ends. Material for sequencing was CD4+ T cells from blood, cultured in vitro. This TCR was sampled from a human donor who had recovered from COVID-19. V and J are TRBV15 and TRBJ1-2; possible D gene TRBD1, 5 bases. The CDR3 is CATSRGGVVGGYTF. The CDR3 DNA is TGTGCCACCAGCAGGGGAGGGGTAGTGGGTGGCTACACCTTC.